Listed below are T cell receptor beta chains from one sample, sequenced in a study of T-cell reconstitution after alpha-beta-depleted transplantation in children. TCRdb recomputed calls from the PCR reads with MiXCR, one row per CDR3 protein. The profile shows roughly 610,000 distinct CDR3 sequences, about 11% of them singletons. The material was PBMCs from the stem cell graft donor, obtained from the stem cell graft. Source of these receptors: a human donor who donated a stem cell graft to a child with acute myeloid leukemia. Each CDR3 is given with its conserved first and last residue. Fields, in order: clone size, V gene, J gene, CDR3 length, D gene, CDR3 DNA, CDR3 protein. The D gene is left open where the match is weak. Some rows mark clone size as missing; the rest say once, few, many or name a class of expanded clone.

abundance: .
v_gene: TRBV7-8
j_gene: TRBJ1-1
len: 14
d_gene: TRBD1
CDR3nt: TGTGCCAGCAGCGTCACAGGGGGCGACACTGAAGCTTTCTTT
CDR3aa: CASSVTGGDTEAFF

abundance: many
v_gene: TRBV21-1
j_gene: TRBJ2-7
len: 8
d_gene: .
CDR3nt: TGTCCGAGTGCCGAGCAGTACTTC
CDR3aa: CPSAEQYF

abundance: .
v_gene: TRBV29-1
j_gene: TRBJ2-3
len: 14
d_gene: .
CDR3nt: TGCAGCAGGCGGTTGGGGGGAGGCACAGATACGCAGTATTTT
CDR3aa: CSRRLGGGTDTQYF

abundance: .
v_gene: TRBV7-6
j_gene: TRBJ2-5
len: 14
d_gene: TRBD2
CDR3nt: TGTGCCAGCACCCTAGGGGCGGGAGTAAAGACCCAGTACTTC
CDR3aa: CASTLGAGVKTQYF

abundance: .
v_gene: TRBV28
j_gene: TRBJ2-7
len: 16
d_gene: TRBD2
CDR3nt: TGTGCCAGCAGTCCCCCGAGGCTAGCGGGAGTCTACGAGCAGTACTTC
CDR3aa: CASSPPRLAGVYEQYF

abundance: .
v_gene: TRBV7-2
j_gene: TRBJ2-3
len: 15
d_gene: .
CDR3nt: TGTGCCAGCAGCTTACGCGGCAGGAGCACAGATACGCAGTATTTT
CDR3aa: CASSLRGRSTDTQYF

abundance: few
v_gene: TRBV12-3/TRBV12-4
j_gene: TRBJ2-3
len: 18
d_gene: TRBD1
CDR3nt: TGTGCCAGCAGTTTTTCGAGGTTTCTGGGACAGGGAACAGATACGCAGTATTTT
CDR3aa: CASSFSRFLGQGTDTQYF

abundance: .
v_gene: TRBV12-3/TRBV12-4
j_gene: TRBJ1-1
len: 14
d_gene: .
CDR3nt: TGTGCCAGCAGTTTAAGGACACAGAACACTGAAGCTTTCTTT
CDR3aa: CASSLRTQNTEAFF

abundance: .
v_gene: TRBV7-3
j_gene: TRBJ2-2
len: 16
d_gene: TRBD2
CDR3nt: TGTGCCAGCAGCCGTAAGGGACTAGCCCTTGGCGGGGAGCTGTTTTTT
CDR3aa: CASSRKGLALGGELFF

abundance: few
v_gene: TRBV20-1
j_gene: TRBJ2-3
len: 14
d_gene: .
CDR3nt: TGCAGTGCTAGGGCCCCCGTGAGAGGGGATACGCAGTATTTT
CDR3aa: CSARAPVRGDTQYF

abundance: few
v_gene: TRBV20-1
j_gene: TRBJ1-5
len: 13
d_gene: TRBD1
CDR3nt: TGCAGTGCCATTGGACAGGGGGTCCTCTCCCAGCATTTT
CDR3aa: CSAIGQGVLSQHF

abundance: many
v_gene: TRBV20-1
j_gene: TRBJ2-1
len: 16
d_gene: TRBD2
CDR3nt: TGCAGTGCTAATTGGACTAGCGGGAGGGAACACAATGAGCAGTTCTTC
CDR3aa: CSANWTSGREHNEQFF

abundance: .
v_gene: TRBV7-3
j_gene: TRBJ2-1
len: 15
d_gene: TRBD2
CDR3nt: TGTGCCAGCAGCTCCCGTTCGGGCGGGAGTTCCAAGCAGTTCTTC
CDR3aa: CASSSRSGGSSKQFF

abundance: many
v_gene: TRBV12-3/TRBV12-4
j_gene: TRBJ1-5
len: 13
d_gene: .
CDR3nt: TGTGCCAGCAGTTTAGTCGGGGATCAGCCCCAGCATTTT
CDR3aa: CASSLVGDQPQHF

abundance: few
v_gene: TRBV20-1
j_gene: TRBJ1-5
len: 14
d_gene: .
CDR3nt: TGCAGTGCTAGGTCCGGGGGGTACAATCAGCCCCAGCATTTT
CDR3aa: CSARSGGYNQPQHF

abundance: .
v_gene: TRBV14
j_gene: TRBJ2-1
len: 16
d_gene: .
CDR3nt: TGTGCCAGCAGCCAAGGAGTGGGATTGCAGTACAATGAGCAGTTCTTC
CDR3aa: CASSQGVGLQYNEQFF

abundance: few
v_gene: TRBV29-1
j_gene: TRBJ2-2
len: 12
d_gene: .
CDR3nt: TGCAGCGTTACGAGGGGCACCGGGGAGCTGTTTTTT
CDR3aa: CSVTRGTGELFF

abundance: .
v_gene: TRBV11-3
j_gene: TRBJ1-2
len: 13
d_gene: TRBD1
CDR3nt: TGTGCCAGCAGCGGACCGGGACAGGAAGGCTACACCTTC
CDR3aa: CASSGPGQEGYTF

abundance: .
v_gene: TRBV20-1
j_gene: TRBJ1-1
len: 15
d_gene: .
CDR3nt: TGCAGTGCTAGATTTGGTTCCGTGTTGGACACTGAAGCTTTCTTT
CDR3aa: CSARFGSVLDTEAFF

abundance: .
v_gene: TRBV4-2
j_gene: TRBJ2-5
len: 16
d_gene: TRBD1
CDR3nt: TGTGCCAGCAGCCTATCCTGGACAGGGGGCTTAGAGACCCAGTACTTC
CDR3aa: CASSLSWTGGLETQYF

abundance: .
v_gene: TRBV15
j_gene: TRBJ2-5
len: 14
d_gene: .
CDR3nt: TGTGCCACCAGCACAAGAGGCACCCAAGAGACCCAGTACTTC
CDR3aa: CATSTRGTQETQYF

abundance: few
v_gene: TRBV7-9
j_gene: TRBJ2-1
len: 13
d_gene: .
CDR3nt: TGTGCCAGCAGCCCTCCAACGGGCCGGGAGCAGTTCTTC
CDR3aa: CASSPPTGREQFF

abundance: few
v_gene: TRBV27
j_gene: TRBJ2-1
len: 16
d_gene: TRBD2
CDR3nt: TGTGCCAGCAGTGCCAGGATAGCGGGAGGTAACAATGAGCAGTTCTTC
CDR3aa: CASSARIAGGNNEQFF

abundance: .
v_gene: TRBV12-3/TRBV12-4
j_gene: TRBJ1-1
len: 14
d_gene: .
CDR3nt: TGTGCCAGCAGTTTACAATCAGTGAACACTGAAGCTTTCTTT
CDR3aa: CASSLQSVNTEAFF

abundance: .
v_gene: TRBV11-2
j_gene: TRBJ2-1
len: 12
d_gene: .
CDR3nt: TGTGCCAGCAGCTTACGGAGGAATGAGCAGTTCTTC
CDR3aa: CASSLRRNEQFF

abundance: .
v_gene: TRBV27
j_gene: TRBJ1-5
len: 15
d_gene: .
CDR3nt: TGTGCCAGCAGTCTGGAACAGGACCCCAATCAGCCCCAGCATTTT
CDR3aa: CASSLEQDPNQPQHF

abundance: .
v_gene: TRBV5-1
j_gene: TRBJ2-5
len: 13
d_gene: .
CDR3nt: TGCGCCAGCAGCTTGGAAGGGTCGGAGACCCAGTACTTC
CDR3aa: CASSLEGSETQYF

abundance: .
v_gene: TRBV20-1
j_gene: TRBJ2-4
len: 13
d_gene: TRBD2
CDR3nt: TGCAGTGCGAACGGGAGGTCCAAAAACATTCAGTACTTC
CDR3aa: CSANGRSKNIQYF

abundance: .
v_gene: TRBV7-2
j_gene: TRBJ2-7
len: 14
d_gene: TRBD1
CDR3nt: TGTGCCAGCAGCCCCCCGACAGGGCGCTACGAGCAGTACTTC
CDR3aa: CASSPPTGRYEQYF

abundance: few
v_gene: TRBV9
j_gene: TRBJ2-1
len: 13
d_gene: TRBD2
CDR3nt: TGTGCCAGCAGCGGCGAGCAGGGGACTAGACAGTTCTTC
CDR3aa: CASSGEQGTRQFF

abundance: many
v_gene: TRBV12-3/TRBV12-4
j_gene: TRBJ2-1
len: 14
d_gene: TRBD1
CDR3nt: TGTGCCAGCAGTTCTCAGGGGGTCTACAATGAGCAGTTCTTC
CDR3aa: CASSSQGVYNEQFF

abundance: few
v_gene: TRBV19
j_gene: TRBJ1-1
len: 14
d_gene: .
CDR3nt: TGTGCCAGTAGGGCTCGACAGAGGCACACTGAAGCTTTCTTT
CDR3aa: CASRARQRHTEAFF

abundance: .
v_gene: TRBV5-6
j_gene: TRBJ2-2
len: 14
d_gene: .
CDR3nt: TGTGCCAGCAGCTTGTGGGCCCCCACCGGGGAGCTGTTTTTT
CDR3aa: CASSLWAPTGELFF

abundance: few
v_gene: TRBV20-1
j_gene: TRBJ2-1
len: 17
d_gene: TRBD2
CDR3nt: TGCAGTGCTAGAGATGCATTGTTAGGACTAGAAGACAATGAGCAGTTCTTC
CDR3aa: CSARDALLGLEDNEQFF

abundance: few
v_gene: TRBV30
j_gene: TRBJ1-3
len: 16
d_gene: .
CDR3nt: TGTGCCTGGAGTGTGGGACAAACGAGCTCTGGAAACACCATATATTTT
CDR3aa: CAWSVGQTSSGNTIYF

abundance: many
v_gene: TRBV20-1
j_gene: TRBJ2-3
len: 15
d_gene: .
CDR3nt: TGCAGTGCTAGAGCGAGGGGTGGGGTGACAGATACGCAGTATTTT
CDR3aa: CSARARGGVTDTQYF

abundance: many
v_gene: TRBV7-9
j_gene: TRBJ2-1
len: 12
d_gene: .
CDR3nt: TGTGCCAGCAGCTTAGCGGGGACTGAGCAGTTCTTC
CDR3aa: CASSLAGTEQFF